This T cell receptor beta chain was identified in a study of technical replicates of blood from a handful of donors. Data came from immunoSEQ multiplex PCR; TCRdb stores just in-frame clones and leaves some out. The table shows around 61,000 clones, with roughly 86% occurring only once. This CDR3 region has 14 residues. With V trimmed by 6 bases and J by 6 bases, 6 bases remained unmatched. Germline V gene data show CDR1 as MNHEY and CDR2 as SVGAGI. J is TRBJ1-2 and V is TRBV6-5; 11 positions match TRBD1. The specimen sequenced was PBMCs. This TCR came from a human donor in good health. Some clones in this sample may be carry-over from other donors' samples. CDR3 bases: TGTGCCAGCAGCCCCTCGGACAGGGGGCATGGCTACACCTTC. Residues: CASSPSDRGHGYTF.